These 23 T cell receptor beta chains originate from one sample sequenced in a study of regulatory T cells in long-lasting Graves disease. The time point is: newly diagnosed GD, antithyroid drugs for less than 3 months. Extracted PBMC RNA gave rise to the TCR library. Arm-PCR of CDR3 regions and iRepertoire HTBI primers were the basis on which TCR beta libraries were built. TCRdb re-analysed the multiplex PCR reads in MiXCR, keeping a single row per CDR3 protein. This sample has around 330,000 distinct CDR3 sequences, with under 20% found just once. The specimen comprised peripheral blood mononuclear cells (PBMCs), sampled at new diagnosis, from a patient treated with antithyroid drugs. The receptors shown here come from a female donor with Graves disease.

At least ten counts were recorded for this clonotype. The chain recombines TRBV12-3 or TRBV12-4 with TRBJ1-6; D unclear. Trimming removed 6 bases at V and 13 bases at J, with 13 bases between. The CDR3 extends over 12 amino acids. CDR3 protein: CASSPFLSPLHF. Written as DNA, the CDR3 is TGTGCCAGCAGCCCCTTCCTTAGTCCCCTCCACTTT.

The chain carries TRBV5-4 and TRBJ1-4; D gene unclear. The CDR3 sequence is 15 residues long. Germline CDR1 reads SGHNT; CDR2 reads YYREEE (reference sequence). The V end lost 1 base, the J end lost 2 bases, and 9 bases lay between the germline ends. The CDR3 region has the DNA TGTGCCAGCAGCTTGACGGGGTCCACTAATGAAAAACTGTTTTTT. It is translated as CASSLTGSTNEKLFF.

This clonotype was found many times. The chain's CDR3 is CASSLAGAEKLFF. CDR3 DNA: TGTGCCAGCAGCTTAGCCGGGGCAGAAAAACTGTTTTTT. V and J are TRBV11-3 and TRBJ1-4, with a weak D call TRBD1 (5 bases). V was cut by 1 base and J by 8 bases, with 8 bases left in between. CDR1 is SGHNT and CDR2 is YENEEA in the germline V gene. This CDR3 spans 13 amino acids. Full variable domain (missing parts from reference TRBV11-3 and TRBJ1-4): EAGVVQSPRYKIIEKKQPVAFWCNPISGHNTLYWYLQNLGQGPELLIRYENEEAVDDSQLPKDRFSAERLKGVDSTLKIQPAELGDSAVYLCASSLAGAEKLFFGSGTQLSVL.

The chain recombines TRBV7-3 with TRBJ2-3; a possible D gene is TRBD1 (5 bases). The end of the DNA fits TRBJ1-5 better, so the J call may be wrong. Germline-derived CDR1 and CDR2 are SGHTA and FQGTGA. CDR3 length: 15 amino acids. The CDR3 DNA follows: TGTGCCAGCAGCTTGGGACTAGCGGACACAGATACGCAGCATTTT. Its translation: CASSLGLADTDTQHF.

This clonotype came up many times. This chain links TRBV9 with TRBJ1-4; D may be TRBD1 (5 bases). The V and J ends lost 2 bases and 8 bases respectively, with 19 bases between them. Germline CDR1 is SGDLS and CDR2 is YYNGEE. The CDR3 has 16 amino acids. CDR3 loop: CASSVTGASTGEKLFF. The CDR3 bases are TGTGCCAGCAGCGTGACCGGGGCTAGCACGGGGGAAAAACTGTTTTTT.

Many counts were recorded for this clonotype. The chain carries TRBV11-3 and TRBJ2-2; 13 bases agree with TRBD2. V dropped 5 bases and J dropped 5; count of bases not matched to a gene: 8. Germline values: CDR1 SGHNT, CDR2 YENEEA. The CDR3 runs to 17 residues. CDR3 region: CASSQRTSGRSTGELFF. CDR3 nucleotides: TGTGCCAGCAGCCAAAGGACTAGCGGGAGAAGTACCGGGGAGCTGTTTTTT.

This chain connects TRBV28 to TRBJ1-4, with TRBD1 identical over 9 bases. V lost 3 bases to trimming and J lost 0 bases; unmatched junction nucleotides: 14. Per the germline V gene, CDR1 is MDHEN and CDR2 is SYDVKM. The CDR3 has 20 residues. This CDR3 is CASSFWGTGSKIATNEKLFF. The CDR3 DNA is TGTGCCAGCAGTTTTTGGGGGACAGGGTCAAAGATTGCAACTAATGAAAAACTGTTTTTT.

This clonotype was observed at least ten times. V is TRBV5-6 and J is TRBJ2-5; D is uncertain. CDR3 size: 13 residues. Germline loops: CDR1 SGHDT, CDR2 YYEEEE. V was trimmed by 5 bases and J by 5 bases, leaving 13 bases between them. The CDR3 coding sequence is TGTGCCAGCAGATTCATACTTTTGGAGACCCAGTACTTC. This codes for CASRFILLETQYF. Looking up the rest from reference TRBV5-6 and TRBJ2-5 gives the full variable domain: DAGVTQSPTHLIKTRGQQVTLRCSPKSGHDTVSWYQQALGQGPQFIFQYYEEEERQRGNFPDRFSGHQFPNYSSELNVNALLLGDSALYLCASRFILLETQYFGPGTRLLVL.

The gene calls are TRBV11-3 and TRBJ1-1; 7 bases are a match to TRBD1. Per germline, CDR1 SGHNT and CDR2 YENEEA. This CDR3 has 15 amino acids. After removal of 5 bases from V and 4 bases from J, the junction contained 10 bases not matched to a gene. The CDR3 protein is CASSPRTGWSTEAFF. As DNA, the CDR3 is TGTGCCAGCAGCCCCCGGACAGGATGGAGCACTGAAGCTTTCTTT.

This clonotype was observed at least ten times. The chain has TRBV6-2 or TRBV6-3 and TRBJ2-1, with TRBD2 matching 8 bases. With V trimmed by 0 bases and J by 7 bases, 2 bases remained unmatched. The V gene's germline CDR1 is MNHEY and CDR2 SVGEGT. The CDR3 loop spans 14 amino acids. The CDR3 protein is CASSYSSGGNEQFF. DNA for the CDR3: TGTGCCAGCAGTTACTCGTCGGGGGGGAATGAGCAGTTCTTC.

This clonotype was seen more than once but under ten times. This chain links TRBV12-3 or TRBV12-4 with TRBJ2-1, with a tentative D call TRBD1 (5 bases). This CDR3 contains 15 residues. Trimming removed 4 bases from V and 10 bases from J, with 20 bases in between. The CDR3, as DNA: TGTGCCAGCAGTTACACCCAACCGCAGGGTAGGGAGCAGTTCTTC. This translates into CASSYTQPQGREQFF.

In its sample, this clonotype was seen many times. The chain is built from TRBV6-1 and TRBJ1-5; perhaps TRBD1 as D (5 bases). Germline-derived CDR1 and CDR2 are MNHNS and SASEGT. Trimming left V 7 bases short and J 0 bases short, with 16 bases between. The length of the CDR3 is 16 residues. The CDR3 sequence is CASIVAGSYSNQPQHF. In nucleotides, the CDR3 is TGTGCCAGCATCGTGGCAGGGAGTTATAGCAATCAGCCCCAGCATTTT.

This clonotype was seen repeatedly, ten times or more. This CDR3 reads CASSDPLNNEQFF. The CDR3 nucleotides are TGTGCCAGCAGTGACCCCCTAAACAATGAGCAGTTCTTC. The genes are TRBV2 and TRBJ2-1, with D unresolved. CDR1 is SNHLY and CDR2 is FYNNEI in the germline V gene. This CDR3 is 13 amino acids long. V was trimmed by 3 bases and J by 5 bases, leaving 8 bases between them.

In this sample, this clonotype turned up many times. The rearrangement uses TRBV12-3 or TRBV12-4 and TRBJ1-2, with D unclear. This CDR3 contains 12 residues. Trimming removed 7 bases at V and 4 bases at J, with 10 bases between. The CDR3 DNA follows: TGTGCCAGCACCGGAAACAGCTATGGCTACACCTTC. Protein: CASTGNSYGYTF.

The chain joins TRBV30 to TRBJ2-7; D unclear. V lost 4 bases to trimming and J lost 6 bases, with 19 bases between them. This CDR3 has 14 residues. CDR1 is GTSNPN and CDR2 is SVGIG in the germline V gene (reference sequence). CDR3 sequence reads: CAWTKSDSQPEQYF. DNA of the CDR3: TGTGCCTGGACGAAGTCCGATTCCCAACCCGAGCAGTACTTC. The complete variable domain, with remaining parts taken from reference TRBV30 and TRBJ2-7, reads SQTIHQWPATLVQPVGSPLSLECTVEGTSNPNLYWYRQAAGRGLQLLFYSVGIGQISSEVPQNLSASRPQDRQFILSSKKLLLSDSGFYLCAWTKSDSQPEQYFGPGTRLTVT.

This clonotype was picked up many times. The chain joins TRBV10-3 to TRBJ2-1, with 8 bases matching TRBD1. The CDR3 runs to 15 residues. V was clipped by 0 bases and J by 5 bases; unmatched bases: 3. The germline V gene encodes CDR1 ENHRY and CDR2 SYGVKD. The CDR3 region is CAISESETGDNEQFF. The CDR3 bases are TGTGCCATCAGTGAGTCTGAGACAGGGGACAATGAGCAGTTCTTC.

Remarks on this clonotype: A read error may be the cause here, since a much bigger clone is one base away. The chain is built from TRBV14 and TRBJ2-7; D not resolved. Germline values: CDR1 SGHDN, CDR2 FVKESK. There are 11 residues in the CDR3. V was clipped by 3 bases and J by 2 bases, with 2 bases between them. Written as DNA, the CDR3 is TGTGCCAGCAGCCACGCCTACGAGCAGTACTTC. Translating gives CASSHAYEQYF.

This clonotype was found many times. This rearrangement joins TRBV11-2 to TRBJ2-1; 7 bases fit TRBD1. The CDR3 runs to 13 residues. V was clipped by 4 bases and J by 6 bases; unmatched bases: 3. Germline V lookup: CDR1 SGHAT, CDR2 FQNNGV. The DNA for the CDR3 is TGTGCCAGCAGCTCCTACAGGGGCAATGAGCAGTTCTTC. It encodes CASSSYRGNEQFF.

This clonotype was seen once. The rearrangement joins TRBV20-1 to TRBJ2-1; D remains unclear. V lost 1 base and J 10 bases, leaving 14 bases between the germline ends. The CDR3 runs 13 residues. Germline V lookup: CDR1 DFQATT, CDR2 SNEGSKA (reference sequence). Here the CDR3 reads CSARAGSNYEQFF. The CDR3 DNA sequence: TGCAGTGCTAGAGCGGGCAGTAACTACGAGCAGTTCTTC.

The rearrangement uses TRBV11-1 and TRBJ2-7; TRBD2 agrees at 10 bases. This CDR3 is 15 amino acids long. Germline V gives CDR1 SGHAT, CDR2 FQDESV (reference sequence). V lost 3 bases to trimming and J lost 4 bases; unmatched junction nucleotides: 6. CDR3 loop: CASSFLAGGPYEQYF. DNA for the CDR3: TGTGCCAGCAGCTTCTTAGCGGGGGGACCGTACGAGCAGTACTTC.

This clonotype was recorded a few times. The chain employs TRBV11-3 and TRBJ2-2; D is uncertain. V dropped 3 bases and J dropped 0 bases, with 11 bases sitting between them. The CDR3 is 16 residues long. The germline CDR1 and CDR2 sequences are SGHNT and YENEEA. The CDR3 DNA reads TGTGCCAGCAGCTTGTTTTCCAGCTCGAACACCGGGGAGCTGTTTTTT. Translating it yields CASSLFSSSNTGELFF.

This clonotype was seen a handful of times. A much larger clone differs from this one at a single base, so this may be a read error. The CDR3 does not close with the conserved phenylalanine or tryptophan, likely indicating a read error. V gene TRBV2 combines with J gene TRBJ2-1; D is uncertain. Germline values: CDR1 SNHLY, CDR2 FYNNEI. V was clipped by 4 bases and J by 10 bases, with 8 bases between them. The length of the CDR3 is 11 residues. The CDR3 here is CASSVLYEQFS. CDR3 nucleotides: TGTGCCAGCAGTGTTTTGTACGAGCAGTTCTCC.

About this clonotype itself: This may be a read error: a much more frequent sequence differs by one nucleotide. CDR3 nucleotide sequence: TGCGCCAGCAGCTTGGACAGGTATCAGTACTTC. This translates into CASSLDRYQYF. The gene calls are TRBV5-1 and TRBJ2-7; possibly TRBD1 for D (5 bases). Between the trimmed V and J ends, which lost 0 bases and 10 bases, there was a span of 8 bases. Per germline, CDR1 SGHRS and CDR2 YFSETQ. The length of the CDR3 is 11 residues.